The table lists the clone carrying this T cell receptor beta chain with many counts. Its antigen is still unknown. These data belong to a study of T-cell reconstitution after alpha-beta-depleted transplantation in children. General study results and limits: In some patients, recipient T cells and intrathymic progenitors surviving conditioning explained high day-60 diversity. Newly produced T cells mostly accounted for T-cell counts and diversity one year post-transplant.

The germline V gene encodes CDR1 MNHEY and CDR2 SMNVEV (reference sequence). V was cut by 0 bases and J by 4 bases, with 4 bases left in between. The CDR3 runs 13 residues. Preparation of the TCRbeta library used unique molecular identifiers. TCRdb re-derived calls from the PCR reads in MiXCR, one entry per CDR3 protein. Of about 140,000 distinct CDR3 sequences detected, around 8.8% appear once; the ten largest clones hold roughly 20%. The source was PBMCs, mostly from graft donor cells, collected 180 days after TCRalphabeta/CD19-depleted stem cell transplant. The source is a female patient aged 2-9 years who had a stem cell transplant for congenital amegakaryocytic thrombocytopenia, so the T cells may come from the graft donor. The rearrangement uses TRBV27 and TRBJ2-1, with D uncertain. The CDR3 sequence is CASSLSAYNEQFF. CDR3 sequence (DNA): TGTGCCAGCAGTTTATCGGCGTACAATGAGCAGTTCTTC.